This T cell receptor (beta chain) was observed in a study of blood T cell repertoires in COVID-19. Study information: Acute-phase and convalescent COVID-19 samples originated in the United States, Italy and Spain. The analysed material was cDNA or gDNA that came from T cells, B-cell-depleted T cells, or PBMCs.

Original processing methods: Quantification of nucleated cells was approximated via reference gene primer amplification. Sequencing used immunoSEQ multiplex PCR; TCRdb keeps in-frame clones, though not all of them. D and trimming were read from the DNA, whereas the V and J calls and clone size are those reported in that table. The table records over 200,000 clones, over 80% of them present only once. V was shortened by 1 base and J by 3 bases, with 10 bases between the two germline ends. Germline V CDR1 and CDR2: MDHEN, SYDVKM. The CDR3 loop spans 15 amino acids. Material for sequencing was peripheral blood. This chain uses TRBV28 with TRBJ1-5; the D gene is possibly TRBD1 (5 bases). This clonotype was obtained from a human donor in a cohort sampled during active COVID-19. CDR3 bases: TGTGCCAGCAGTTTATATAGGGGATCCAATCAGCCCCAGCATTTT. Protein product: CASSLYRGSNQPQHF.